These T cell receptor beta chains were read from a single sample in a study of somatic mutations in cytotoxic T cells in rheumatoid arthritis. This table comes from immunoSEQ multiplex PCR, and its TCRdb copy is limited to in-frame clones, with some not included. The profile covers about 20,000 clones, with over 70% appearing a single time and about 10% taken by the ten largest. The sample was CD8+ T cells sorted from blood. Receptors were obtained from an adult with rheumatoid arthritis. Both conserved end residues are part of each CDR3. The D gene is left open where the match is weak. Rows may omit the clone size; those that give it use once, few, many or a size class.

cdr3_length	d_call	clone_size	v_call	j_call	cdr3_aa	cdr3_nt
14	TRBD1	-	TRBV27	TRBJ1-6	CASSPRTGAVPLHF	TGTGCCAGCAGTCCACGGACAGGGGCGGTACCCCTCCACTTT
14	TRBD2	-	TRBV10-3	TRBJ2-5	CAIGRGGAWETQYF	TGTGCCATCGGGCGGGGGGGCGCGTGGGAGACCCAGTACTTC
12	-	-	TRBV29-1	TRBJ2-7	CSVEGGLNEQYF	TGCAGCGTTGAGGGCGGACTGAACGAGCAGTACTTC
16	TRBD1	-	TRBV11-3	TRBJ2-3	CASSLRRDRDTDTQYF	TGTGCCAGCAGCTTACGCCGGGACAGAGACACAGATACGCAGTATTTT
14	TRBD1	-	TRBV5-5	TRBJ1-2	CASSLTDRDYGYTF	TGTGCCAGCAGCCTTACGGACAGGGACTATGGCTACACCTTC
12	-	-	TRBV29-1	TRBJ1-3	CSVRDGGNTIYF	TGCAGCGTGAGGGACGGAGGAAACACCATATATTTT
14	-	-	TRBV7-9	TRBJ2-1	CASSSGATYNEQFF	TGTGCCAGCAGTTCGGGGGCTACCTACAATGAGCAGTTCTTC
13	TRBD1	-	TRBV27	TRBJ1-5	CASRGQGREPQHF	TGTGCCAGCAGGGGACAGGGGAGGGAGCCCCAGCATTTT
13	-	-	TRBV7-9	TRBJ2-7	CASSLPQNYEQYF	TGTGCCAGCAGCTTACCCCAAAACTACGAGCAGTACTTC
17	-	-	TRBV6-1	TRBJ2-5	CASSEAFHRDIAETQYF	TGTGCCAGCAGTGAAGCCTTTCACAGGGACATTGCAGAGACCCAGTACTTC
13	-	-	TRBV5-6	TRBJ1-1	CASSLGANTEAFF	TGTGCCAGCAGCTTGGGGGCCAACACTGAAGCTTTCTTT
13	-	-	TRBV11-1	TRBJ1-1	CASSLRRVTEAFF	TGTGCCAGCAGCTTAAGGCGGGTCACTGAAGCTTTCTTT
14	-	-	TRBV7-9	TRBJ1-2	CASSLDPANYGYTF	TGTGCCAGCAGCTTAGATCCTGCTAACTATGGCTACACCTTC
15	-	few	TRBV4-3	TRBJ1-1	CASSQSRGFQAEAFF	TGCGCCAGCAGCCAATCCCGGGGTTTTCAGGCTGAAGCTTTCTTT
15	TRBD2	-	TRBV30	TRBJ2-7	CAWSLSGRRVNEQYF	TGTGCCTGGAGTTTAAGCGGGAGGAGGGTGAACGAGCAGTACTTC
14	-	-	TRBV27	TRBJ2-7	CASSPRGGGYEQYF	TGTGCCAGCAGCCCCCGGGGAGGAGGGTACGAGCAGTACTTC
16	-	few	TRBV5-1	TRBJ2-7	CASSPEQGIGSYEQYF	TGCGCCAGCAGCCCAGAACAGGGTATAGGCTCCTACGAGCAGTACTTC
11	-	-	TRBV7-9	TRBJ2-7	CASSPFYEQYF	TGTGCCAGCAGCCCCTTTTACGAGCAGTACTTC
16	TRBD2	-	TRBV6-1	TRBJ2-2	CASSGGGTENTGELFF	TGTGCCAGCAGTGGGGGGGGGACGGAGAACACCGGGGAGCTGTTTTTT
17	-	-	TRBV4-3	TRBJ2-3	CASSQDLRGQWSNTQYF	TGCGCCAGCAGCCAAGATTTAAGAGGACAGTGGTCGAATACGCAGTATTTT
13	-	-	TRBV4-1	TRBJ1-1	CASSQGWSSEAFF	TGCGCCAGCAGCCAAGGATGGAGCAGCGAAGCTTTCTTT
11	-	-	TRBV27	TRBJ2-3	CASRLADTQYF	TGTGCCAGCAGGCTAGCAGATACGCAGTATTTT
13	-	-	TRBV27	TRBJ2-7	CASSLSGYYEQYF	TGTGCCAGCAGTTTATCCGGGTACTACGAGCAGTACTTC
15	TRBD1	-	TRBV5-1	TRBJ2-7	CASSFITGAAYEQYF	TGCGCCAGCAGCTTTATCACAGGGGCCGCCTACGAGCAGTACTTC
12	-	-	TRBV14	TRBJ2-7	CASSPQGYEQYF	TGTGCCAGCAGCCCCCAGGGGTACGAGCAGTACTTC
14	-	-	TRBV27	TRBJ2-7	CASSLSVGGSEQYF	TGTGCCAGCAGTTTATCGGTGGGGGGAAGCGAGCAGTACTTC
12	-	-	TRBV7-9	TRBJ2-5	CASSLGQETQYF	TGTGCCAGCAGCTTAGGGCAAGAGACCCAGTACTTC
16	TRBD2	-	TRBV7-3	TRBJ2-1	CASSSKGLAGDNEQFF	TGTGCCAGCAGCTCAAAGGGACTAGCGGGGGACAATGAGCAGTTCTTC
16	-	once	TRBV7-9	TRBJ1-2	CASSNHLATKHYGYTF	TGTGCCAGCAGCAACCATCTGGCCACTAAACACTATGGCTACACCTTC
15	TRBD1	-	TRBV9	TRBJ2-3	CASSVRTGSADTQYF	TGTGCCAGCAGCGTAAGGACAGGGTCGGCAGATACGCAGTATTTT
14	-	-	TRBV9	TRBJ1-2	CASSVARVSYGYTF	TGTGCCAGCAGCGTAGCCAGGGTAAGCTATGGCTACACCTTC
15	-	medium-sized	TRBV6-1	TRBJ2-7	CASGAGGLLSYEQYF	TGTGCCAGCGGTGCTGGGGGGCTTTTATCCTACGAGCAGTACTTC
11	-	few	TRBV10-3	TRBJ2-7	CAISPGDEQYF	TGTGCCATCAGCCCAGGAGATGAGCAGTACTTC
17	TRBD2	-	TRBV7-9	TRBJ2-3	CASSTRLAAVSTDTQYF	TGTGCCAGCAGCACCAGACTAGCGGCTGTTAGCACAGATACGCAGTATTTT
17	-	-	TRBV5-1	TRBJ2-1	CASSFNTEGYSYNEQFF	TGCGCCAGCAGCTTTAACACCGAAGGATACTCCTACAATGAGCAGTTCTTC
13	-	-	TRBV7-9	TRBJ2-1	CASIGSSYNEQFF	TGTGCCAGCATCGGGAGCTCCTACAATGAGCAGTTCTTC
15	-	-	TRBV28	TRBJ1-5	CASENRAYSNQPQHF	TGTGCCAGCGAAAACAGGGCTTATAGCAATCAGCCCCAGCATTTT
16	-	few	TRBV27	TRBJ1-6	CASSPFLSLTSSPLHF	TGTGCCAGCAGTCCATTCCTATCTCTAACAAGTTCACCCCTCCACTTT
11	-	-	TRBV19	TRBJ2-1	CASRIGWWKFF	TGTGCCAGTAGAATAGGGTGGTGGAAGTTCTTC
13	-	-	TRBV11-3	TRBJ2-1	CASSLGTDNEQFF	TGTGCCAGCAGCTTAGGCACGGACAATGAGCAGTTCTTC